The subject of this entry is one T cell receptor (beta chain). The antigen is not known. These data come from a study of long-term antiretroviral therapy in people with HIV. Broader study findings: Information on adherence, resistance and therapy changes was unavailable. Blood dates from the mid-2000s to the late 2010s, possibly under older ART regimens.

It was version v3.0 of the immunoSEQ assay that was run at survey level. Sequencing used immunoSEQ multiplex PCR; TCRdb keeps in-frame clones, though not all of them. The data hold approximately 25,000 clones, with 70% to 85% observed a single time. Germline-derived CDR1 and CDR2 are SGHAT and FQNNGV. V lost 5 bases, J lost 3 bases, and 8 bases lay in between. This CDR3 is 12 amino acids long. Participants with HIV, all of them, were treated in the United States. The sequence derives from a man aged 45-60 years with HIV. The gene calls are TRBV11-2 and TRBJ2-7; D unclear. The sequencing used unsorted PBMCs, collected 3 years after starting antiretroviral therapy. Here the CDR3 reads CASSVRLYEQYF. CDR3 bases: TGTGCCAGCAGCGTGAGACTCTACGAGCAGTACTTC.